Sequencing of this T cell receptor (beta chain) was carried out in a study of CD8+ T cells in alopecia areata. This clone was recorded a few times. Extraction and reverse transcription of RNA yielded cDNA as the sequencing template. Some clones are missing from TCRdb's copy, which holds only in-frame ones; the method was immunoSEQ multiplex PCR. The sample yields roughly 100,000 clones, 45% to 60% seen once. This TCR came from a human donor in good health. The sequencing sample was made of CD4+ T cells sorted from blood.

The CDR3 is CASSLAYGTGEAFF. The DNA for the CDR3 is TGTGCCAGCAGCTTAGCGTACGGGACAGGTGAAGCTTTCTTT. V gene TRBV7-2 combines with J gene TRBJ1-1, with TRBD1 identical over 8 bases. The CDR3 has 14 residues. V was clipped by 0 bases and J by 7 bases; unmatched bases: 4. Germline-derived CDR1 and CDR2 are SGHTA and FQGNSA.